This TCR beta chain was sequenced during a study of cytomegalovirus exposure and HLA in healthy donors. Researchers ran the PCR with 60 Vbeta and 13 Jbeta primers. Repertoires were generated with immunoSEQ multiplex PCR, while TCRdb's copy carries only in-frame clones and drops some. The data contain about 160,000 clones, 60% to 80% of them singletons. Study-wide results and limits: Several top significant clusters appeared, in a later analysis, to be linked to common viral pathogens.

On this clone itself: Its antigen is not identified.

Germline-derived CDR1 and CDR2 are SGHVS and FNYEAQ. Unmatched junction bases numbered 4, after V lost 1 base and J lost 5 bases. CDR3 length: 16 residues. Sequenced input: PBMCs. The TCR was taken from a woman in her forties or fifties in good health and CMV-seropositive. The chain combines TRBV7-6 with TRBJ2-3, with TRBD2 matching 12 bases. The CDR3, as DNA: TGTGCCAGCAGCTTAGTCGGGGGACTAGCGGGAGATACGCAGTATTTT. Encoded protein: CASSLVGGLAGDTQYF. Full variable domain (missing parts from reference TRBV7-6 and TRBJ2-3): GAGVSQSPRYKVTKRGQDVALRCDPISGHVSLYWYRQALGQGPEFLTYFNYEAQQDKSGLPNDRFSAERPEGSISTLTIQRTEQRDSAMYRCASSLVGGLAGDTQYFGPGTRLTVL.